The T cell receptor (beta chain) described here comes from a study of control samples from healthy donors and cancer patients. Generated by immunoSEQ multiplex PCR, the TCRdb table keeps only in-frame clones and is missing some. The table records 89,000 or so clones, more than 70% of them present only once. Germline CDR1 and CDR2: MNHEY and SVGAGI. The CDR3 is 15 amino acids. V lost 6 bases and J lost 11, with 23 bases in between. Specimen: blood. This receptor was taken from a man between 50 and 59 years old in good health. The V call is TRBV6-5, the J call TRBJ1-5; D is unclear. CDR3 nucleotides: TGTGCCAGCAGCCCACCGGGCAGGCTTCCCCAAGCCCAGCATTTT. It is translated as CASSPPGRLPQAQHF.